The 23 T cell receptor beta chains below all came from one sample that was sequenced in a study of T-cell memory formation after mild COVID-19. A single record per CDR3 protein comes from TCRdb applying MiXCR to the 5' RACE reads. Here the sample spans 58,000 or so distinct CDR3 sequences, 28% being singletons. Sequencing used PBMCs or a T cell subset sorted from them (not recorded which). The receptors come from a young man who had mild COVID-19 (a few samples of this study predate the infection). Cell type and time point are not known.

V and J are TRBV4-1 and TRBJ1-5; 7 bases map to TRBD1. Per the germline V gene, CDR1 is MGHRA and CDR2 is YSYEKL. With V trimmed by 4 bases and J by 1 base, 7 bases remained unmatched. The CDR3 sequence is 16 residues long. CDR3 sequence: CASSPEGAPSNQPQHF. The CDR3, as DNA: TGCGCCAGCAGCCCGGAGGGGGCGCCAAGCAATCAGCCCCAGCATTTT.

This clonotype appeared a few times. This sequence joins TRBV5-1 and TRBJ2-2; D gene unclear. V lost 0 bases, J lost 6 bases, and 15 bases lay in between. CDR3 length equals 16 residues. CDR1 and CDR2 from the germline V gene are SGHRS and YFSETQ. CDR3 coding DNA: TGCGCCAGCAGCTTGGATCCGGGCGATGGGGCCGGGGAGCTGTTTTTT. This codes for CASSLDPGDGAGELFF.

This clonotype was detected a few times. The rearrangement uses TRBV5-1 and TRBJ2-2; D assignment may be TRBD1 or TRBD2 (5 bases each). The CDR3 totals 14 residues. Germline V CDR1 and CDR2: SGHRS, YFSETQ. Trimming pared 4 bases from V and 7 bases from J, leaving 14 bases between. The CDR3 spells CASSPKPGSGELFF. The CDR3 nucleotides are TGCGCCAGCAGCCCAAAACCAGGGAGCGGGGAGCTGTTTTTT. The full variable domain, its missing parts supplied by reference TRBV5-1 and TRBJ2-2, is KAGVTQTPRYLIKTRGQQVTLSCSPISGHRSVSWYQQTPGQGLQFLFEYFSETQRNKGNFPGRFSGRQFSNSRSEMNVSTLELGDSALYLCASSPKPGSGELFFGEGSRLTVL.

This clonotype was recorded once. The rearrangement links TRBV3-1 to TRBJ2-3; D remains unclear. The V gene lost 3 bases and the J gene lost 2 bases, with 12 bases spanning the gap. Germline CDR1 is LGHDT and CDR2 is YNNKEL (reference sequence). The CDR3 loop spans 15 amino acids. CDR3 residues: CASSQETVATDTQYF. The CDR3 bases are TGTGCCAGCAGCCAGGAGACCGTGGCCACAGATACGCAGTATTTT.

The rearrangement links TRBV20-1 to TRBJ2-7, with D unclear. The CDR3 extends over 13 amino acids. Trimming left V 0 bases short and J 2 bases short, with 8 bases between. Per germline, CDR1 DFQATT and CDR2 SNEGSKA (reference sequence). CDR3 region: CSARDASTYEQYF. The CDR3 DNA reads TGCAGTGCTAGAGATGCCAGTACCTACGAGCAGTACTTC.

This clonotype was counted between two and nine times. The J gene is TRBJ2-7, the V gene TRBV5-1; D could derive from TRBD1 or TRBD2 (6 bases each). The CDR3 loop spans 14 amino acids. Looked up from germline, CDR1 is SGHRS and CDR2 is YFSETQ. The V end lost 0 bases, the J end lost 4 bases, and 11 bases lay between the germline ends. The CDR3 protein is CASSLDPGAYEQYF. The CDR3 coding sequence is TGCGCCAGCAGCTTGGATCCGGGGGCGTACGAGCAGTACTTC.

This clonotype was detected a few times. The V call is TRBV9, the J call TRBJ2-5; no reliable D call. CDR3 length: 14 amino acids. Looked up from germline, CDR1 is SGDLS and CDR2 is YYNGEE. V was clipped by 4 bases and J by 2 bases, with 12 bases between them. The CDR3 protein is CASSQEPEQETQYF. CDR3 DNA sequence: TGTGCCAGCAGCCAGGAGCCCGAACAAGAGACCCAGTACTTC. Full variable domain (rest looked up from reference TRBV9 and TRBJ2-5): DSGVTQTPKHLITATGQRVTLRCSPRSGDLSVYWYQQSLDQGLQFLIQYYNGEERAKGNILERFSAQQFPDLHSELNLSSLELGDSALYFCASSQEPEQETQYFGPGTRLLVL.

The gene calls are TRBV7-9 and TRBJ2-1, with 11 bases lining up with TRBD2. The CDR3 contains 17 residues. After removal of 2 bases from V and 9 bases from J, the junction contained 12 bases not matched to a gene. Germline CDR1 reads SEHNR; CDR2 reads FQNEAQ (reference sequence). The CDR3 sequence: CASSLSLAGGPAVEQFF. The CDR3, as DNA: TGTGCCAGCAGCTTATCATTAGCGGGGGGGCCCGCCGTTGAGCAGTTCTTC.

The rearrangement uses TRBV6-5 and TRBJ1-5, with 11 bases lining up with TRBD1. Germline V gives CDR1 MNHEY, CDR2 SVGAGI. The CDR3 contains 17 residues. The V and J ends lost 5 bases and 5 bases, in that order; junction bases with no gene match: 11. CDR3 bases: TGTGCCAGCAGTCGAATATCCGGGACAGGGGGGGATCAGCCCCAGCATTTT. Amino acid sequence: CASSRISGTGGDQPQHF.

The genes are TRBV7-6 and TRBJ2-5, with D perhaps matching TRBD1 (7 bases). The CDR3 is 17 residues long. The V end was cut by 3 bases, the J end by 2 bases, with 19 bases between. CDR1 SGHVS and CDR2 FNYEAQ come from the germline V gene. The CDR3 loop is CASSFSARDSQQETQYF. CDR3 DNA: TGTGCCAGCAGCTTTAGCGCGCGGGACAGCCAACAAGAGACCCAGTACTTC.

The chain uses TRBV11-2 and TRBJ2-2; D is unresolved. Germline lookup yields CDR1 SGHAT and CDR2 FQNNGV. V was pared by 7 bases and J by 8 bases, with 17 bases between. The CDR3 runs 14 residues. The CDR3 nucleotides are TGTGCCAGCACCTCGAGGTTTGGGGTTGGGGAGCTGTTTTTT. Translated, it gives CASTSRFGVGELFF. The full variable domain, with the rest looked up from reference TRBV11-2 and TRBJ2-2, is EAGVAQSPRYKIIEKRQSVAFWCNPISGHATLYWYQQILGQGPKLLIQFQNNGVVDDSQLPKDRFSAERLKGVDSTLKIQPAKLEDSAVYLCASTSRFGVGELFFGEGSRLTVL.

The rearrangement uses TRBV5-1 and TRBJ2-1; a possible D gene is TRBD1 (5 bases). The V gene lost 2 bases and the J gene lost 7 bases, with 10 bases spanning the gap. Germline CDR1 SGHRS, CDR2 YFSETQ. The length of the CDR3 is 13 residues. CDR3 in amino acids: CASSLRGRNEQFF. The CDR3 DNA follows: TGCGCCAGCAGCTTAAGGGGTCGAAATGAGCAGTTCTTC.

V is TRBV12-3 or TRBV12-4 and J is TRBJ2-3, with a possible D match to TRBD1 (6 bases). Between the trimmed V and J ends, which lost 4 bases and 6 bases, there was a span of 8 bases. The CDR3 totals 12 residues. The CDR3 reads CASSSGQDTQYF. The DNA for the CDR3 is TGTGCCAGCAGTTCTGGACAGGATACGCAGTATTTT.

V and J are TRBV6-2 or TRBV6-3 and TRBJ2-2; D not certain. Germline V gene data show CDR1 as MNHEY and CDR2 as SVGEGT. This CDR3 comprises 12 residues. Between the trimmed V and J ends, which lost 2 bases and 6 bases, there was a span of 4 bases. The CDR3 loop reads CASSYAAGELFF. The CDR3 DNA reads TGTGCCAGCAGTTACGCGGCCGGGGAGCTGTTTTTT.

The V gene is TRBV4-1, the J gene TRBJ1-5; no definite D call. This CDR3 comprises 14 residues. V lost 1 base to trimming and J lost 5 bases, with 9 bases between them. The germline gives CDR1 MGHRA, CDR2 YSYEKL. The CDR3 region has the DNA TGCGCCAGCAGCCAAGCGGAAGGTTATCAGCCCCAGCATTTT. Its protein product is CASSQAEGYQPQHF.

V gene TRBV2 combines with J gene TRBJ2-3; D perhaps matches TRBD1 (5 bases). CDR3 length: 12 amino acids. V gave up 9 bases and J gave up 0 bases, with 7 bases separating them. Germline V gene sequence: CDR1 SNHLY, CDR2 FYNNEI. The CDR3 region is CARGASTDTQYF. CDR3 nucleotide sequence: TGTGCCAGAGGGGCTAGCACAGATACGCAGTATTTT.

This clonotype was picked up a small number of times. This CDR3 is CASSQATDADTQYF. DNA for the CDR3: TGCGCCAGCAGCCAGGCCACCGACGCAGATACGCAGTATTTT. This chain connects TRBV4-3 to TRBJ2-3; no reliable D call. CDR1 LGHNA and CDR2 YSLEER come from the germline V gene. V was clipped by 3 bases and J by 4 bases, with 11 bases between them. The CDR3 has 14 residues.

The genes are TRBV4-2 and TRBJ2-7, with D hard to call. Per germline, CDR1 LGHNA and CDR2 YNFKEQ. Deletions cut 0 bases from V and 7 bases from J, with 16 bases between. CDR3 size: 15 residues. The CDR3 loop is CASSQDPPPANEQYF. The CDR3 coding sequence is TGTGCCAGCAGCCAAGATCCTCCTCCGGCGAATGAGCAGTACTTC.

In DNA, the CDR3 is TGTGCCAGCAGCCACGGGGTTATGGGTACAGATACGCAGTATTTT. It is translated as CASSHGVMGTDTQYF. The V gene is TRBV6-5, the J gene TRBJ2-3; a weak D match, TRBD2 (5 bases). The CDR3 totals 15 residues. Germline V gene sequence: CDR1 MNHEY, CDR2 SVGAGI. V shed 6 bases and J shed 3 bases, with 16 bases lying between them.

The chain links TRBV5-1 to TRBJ2-1, with D possibly TRBD1 on 6 matching bases. Trimming stripped 4 bases from V and 0 bases from J, with 11 bases between. The V gene's germline CDR1 is SGHRS and CDR2 YFSETQ. This CDR3 spans 15 amino acids. CDR3 in DNA: TGCGCCAGCAGCCCCGGACAGTACTCCTACAATGAGCAGTTCTTC. It translates to CASSPGQYSYNEQFF.

The rearrangement joins TRBV18 to TRBJ2-7; TRBD2 matches at 8 bases. The CDR3 extends over 14 amino acids. CDR1 and CDR2 (germline): KGHSH, LQKENI. The J segment lost 5 bases and the V segment lost 5 bases, leaving 8 bases of the junction unmatched. The CDR3 loop is CASSSRGGSNEQYV. The CDR3 DNA follows: TGTGCCAGCTCATCACGGGGGGGAAGTAACGAGCAGTACGTC.

Concerning this clonotype itself: Its ends do not fully match the called genes, so a read error is possible. The chain joins TRBV7-7 to TRBJ2-3; TRBD1 matches 7 bases. Germline V lookup: CDR1 SSHAT, CDR2 FNYEAQ (reference sequence). CDR3 length equals 15 residues. The CDR3 spells CASSFGQGVSDTQYF. The CDR3 coding sequence is TGTGCTAGCAGCTTTGGGCAGGGGGTTTCAGATACGCAGTATTTT.

CDR3 in DNA: TGTGCCACCAGTGATCCTGGACAGGGGGCTCATGAGCAGTTCTTC. Residues: CATSDPGQGAHEQFF. This chain connects TRBV24-1 to TRBJ2-1, with 11 bases matching TRBD1. Germline values: CDR1 KGHDR, CDR2 SFDVKD. Trimming at V came to 3 bases and at J to 8 bases, leaving 5 bases not matched to a gene. The CDR3 extends over 15 amino acids.